This TCR beta chain was retrieved from a study of T cell repertoires in cytomegalovirus infection. Study as a whole: Indicated by public TCR beta signatures were CMV infection and matching HLA type. Study-wide results and limits: Predominance within the ex vivo response was attributable to HLA-C-restricted CMV-specific TCR beta clonotypes. The study identified carriers of CMV plus the relevant HLA from cumulative public TCR beta family frequency.

TCRdb fed the reads into MiXCR, producing one record per CDR3 protein. Of about 110,000 distinct CDR3 sequences in the sample, around a tenth were seen once. This clonotype was observed a handful of times. Its antigen is still unknown. This CDR3 contains 16 residues. Trimming took 4 bases from V and 0 from J, leaving 14 bases between them. The germline V gene has CDR1 SGHTA and CDR2 FQGNSA. V is TRBV7-2 and J is TRBJ2-3; D ambiguous. The clonotype was recovered from a human donor in good health (CMV status not recorded). Some clones in this sample may be carry-over from other donors' samples. Input material: PBMCs, sequenced either directly or after in vitro stimulation (not recorded which). The CDR3 spells CASSYVTGISTDTQYF. Here the CDR3 DNA reads TGTGCCAGCAGCTATGTGACGGGCATTAGCACAGATACGCAGTATTTT.